This note documents a single T cell receptor beta chain sequence. Its target is not known. The data are from a study of beta chain features in type 1 diabetes. Findings and caveats of the study: A greater similarity of naive, central memory and Treg TCRB repertoires was seen among patients than among healthy donors. Sequencing the cDNA could make cells with high TCR expression show up more than they should.

TCRB transcripts that were expressed got sequenced, as all of the isolated RNA had been reverse transcribed. Regulatory, naive and central memory T cell samples averaged roughly 3.5 million reads. TCRdb keeps only in-frame clones here, not all; method: immunoSEQ multiplex PCR. The sample comprises 400,000 to 500,000 clones, approximately 15% of which are singletons, and around 0.035% rests with the top ten. This sequence originates from a man younger than 40 in good health. Sequenced material: naive CD4+ T cells from blood.

CDR3 sequence reads: CASSLGTSGTLVDEQFF. The DNA for the CDR3 is TGTGCCAGCAGCCTAGGGACTAGCGGGACCTTAGTTGATGAGCAGTTCTTC. The V call is TRBV7-2, the J call TRBJ2-1; 13 nucleotides agree with TRBD2. CDR1 is SGHTA and CDR2 is FQGNSA in the germline V gene. Trimming at V came to 5 bases and at J to 8 bases, leaving 12 bases not matched to a gene. The CDR3 sequence is 17 residues long.